The 5 T cell receptor beta chains listed next were all sequenced from one sample in a study of T cell repertoires in cytomegalovirus infection. TCRdb re-derived calls from the reads in MiXCR, one entry per CDR3 protein. Of approximately 130,000 distinct CDR3 sequences in the sample, 8% to 9% were seen once. The sample consisted of PBMCs. All receptors come from a human donor in good health (CMV status not recorded). Some clones in this sample may be carry-over from other donors' samples.

This clonotype was counted many times. J is TRBJ1-3 and V is TRBV7-6; D gene ambiguous. Trimming stripped 5 bases from V and 0 bases from J, with 5 bases between. This CDR3 has 13 residues. Looked up from germline, CDR1 is SGHVS and CDR2 is FNYEAQ. The CDR3 spells CASSQNSGNTIYF. The CDR3 region has the DNA TGTGCCAGCAGCCAAAACTCTGGAAACACCATATATTTT.

V gene TRBV20-1 combines with J gene TRBJ2-5; 10 bases align to TRBD1. The V and J ends lost 4 bases and 4 bases, in that order; junction bases with no gene match: 6. This CDR3 spans 14 amino acids. CDR1 is DFQATT and CDR2 is SNEGSKA in the germline V gene (reference sequence). Here the CDR3 reads CSATTGTGAETQYF. Written as DNA, the CDR3 is TGCAGTGCTACTACCGGGACAGGGGCAGAGACCCAGTACTTC.

This clonotype has ten or more counts. The chain links TRBV10-3 to TRBJ1-3; the D gene is possibly TRBD1 (5 bases). Germline-derived CDR1 and CDR2 are ENHRY and SYGVKD. The CDR3 has 13 residues. V was trimmed by 7 bases and J by 4 bases, leaving 11 bases between them. The CDR3 protein is CAIKGDSGNTIYF. The CDR3 nucleotides are TGTGCCATCAAAGGAGACAGCGGAAACACCATATATTTT.

This clonotype has at least ten counts. The V and J genes are TRBV6-1 and TRBJ2-1; D possibly uses TRBD1 or TRBD2 (5 bases each). The germline V gene encodes CDR1 MNHNS and CDR2 SASEGT. Trimming shortened V by 4 bases and J by 11 bases, and 21 bases separated the two germline ends. The CDR3 runs to 15 residues. CDR3 sequence (DNA): TGTGCCAGCAGTGGTCCCGGGACCTGGGGTGATCAGCAGTTCTTC. Protein product: CASSGPGTWGDQQFF.

This clonotype appeared many times. The chain recombines TRBV6-6 with TRBJ1-1; D not certain. CDR1 and CDR2 from the germline V gene are MNHNY and SVGAGI (reference sequence). The CDR3 is 16 amino acids. V lost 7 bases to trimming and J lost 3 bases, with 21 bases between them. Written as DNA, the CDR3 is TGTGCCAGCACCCCCGGCCGGGGAAGCGCGGACACTGAAGCTTTCTTT. Translation: CASTPGRGSADTEAFF.